These T cell receptor beta chains were read from a single sample in a study of blood T cell repertoires in COVID-19. Profiled with immunoSEQ multiplex PCR; TCRdb holds only in-frame clones, not every one. The sample consists of a few hundred thousand clones, roughly nine tenths of them appearing once. The material sequenced was peripheral blood. Source of these receptors: a man aged 18-30 years who had recovered from COVID-19. The CDR3 runs from the conserved cysteine through the conserved F or W. A D gene is named only where the DNA matches it firmly. Only part of the rows carry a size: once, few, many, or a class if the clone is expanded.

TRBV7-6	NA	TRBD1	TRBJ1-2	TGTGCCAGCAGTTCCGGGACAGGGGTACTTGGCTACACCTTC	CASSSGTGVLGYTF
TRBV4-1	NA	NA	TRBJ2-1	TGCGCCAGCAGCCAAGAAGCAGGACTATCGAACAATGAGCAGTTCTTC	CASSQEAGLSNNEQFF
TRBV5-1	NA	TRBD1	TRBJ2-5	TGCGCCAGCAGCCGCCGACAGGGCCAAGAGACCCAGTACTTC	CASSRRQGQETQYF
TRBV7-7	NA	NA	TRBJ1-1	TGTGCTAGCAGCCTTGACACGAACACTGAAGCTTTCTTT	CASSLDTNTEAFF
TRBV5-1	NA	TRBD2	TRBJ2-7	TGCGCCAGCAGCTTGGCCCTTGGCGGGAGCTGCCACGAGCAGTACTTC	CASSLALGGSCHEQYF
TRBV7-3	NA	TRBD1	TRBJ1-1	TGTGCCAGCAGCTCGTCGTACGGACAGGGGTCGAACACTGAAGCTTTCTTT	CASSSSYGQGSNTEAFF
TRBV10-3	NA	TRBD2	TRBJ2-7	TGTGCCATCAGTGAGGGGACTAGCGGGAGCTACGAGCAGTACTTC	CAISEGTSGSYEQYF
TRBV5-1	NA	TRBD1	TRBJ1-5	TGCGCCAGCAGTTCCACAGGGGGAGATCAGCCCCAGCATTTT	CASSSTGGDQPQHF
TRBV19	NA	NA	TRBJ1-6	TGTGCCAGTAAAGCGGTCAGAGTAAATTCACCCCTCCACTTT	CASKAVRVNSPLHF
TRBV19	NA	TRBD1	TRBJ1-5	TGTGCCAGTAGTTGGGACAGCAGCAATCAGCCCCAGCATTTT	CASSWDSSNQPQHF
TRBV10-3	once	NA	TRBJ2-3	TGTGCCATCGCTAGCGAAAGCACAGATACGCAGTATTTT	CAIASESTDTQYF
TRBV10-3	NA	NA	TRBJ2-2	TGTGCCGGACAGACACTGAACACCGGGGAGCTGTTTTTT	CAGQTLNTGELFF
TRBV7-9	once	NA	TRBJ2-1	TGTGCCAGCAGCTTAGCTCTAACTACAAGCTCCTACAATGAGCAGTTCTTC	CASSLALTTSSYNEQFF
TRBV19	NA	NA	TRBJ1-2	TGTGCCAGTAGTATACCCCGGCAGGGCAGCTATGGCTACACCTTC	CASSIPRQGSYGYTF
TRBV2	NA	NA	TRBJ2-6	TGTGCCAGCAGTGAAGGGGCTACCACTGGGGCCAACGTCCTGACTTTC	CASSEGATTGANVLTF
TRBV18	NA	TRBD2	TRBJ2-7	TGTGCCAGCTCACCCTCCTGGGGTAGCGGGAGTTCCTACGAGCAGTACTTC	CASSPSWGSGSSYEQYF
TRBV19	NA	NA	TRBJ1-6	TGTGCCAGTACGGACACTGTTGTTCCCCTCCACTTT	CASTDTVVPLHF
TRBV15	NA	TRBD1	TRBJ2-1	TGTGCCACCAGCCATATGACAGGGCTTACCTACAATGAGCAGTTCTTC	CATSHMTGLTYNEQFF
TRBV2	NA	NA	TRBJ2-7	TGTGCCAGCAGCCCCGTTGAGGGGGTCGATTACGAGCAGTACTTC	CASSPVEGVDYEQYF
TRBV7-6	NA	TRBD1	TRBJ2-1	TGTGCCAGCAGCCGAGGACAGGGGAGCTCCTACAATGAGCAGTTCTTC	CASSRGQGSSYNEQFF
TRBV2	NA	TRBD2	TRBJ2-3	TGTGCCAGCAGTGGGAGCCCACTAGCGGGAAGGGCAGATACGCAGTATTTT	CASSGSPLAGRADTQYF
TRBV3-1/TRBV3-2	once	NA	TRBJ1-4	TGTGCCAGCAGCCACATGTCCGGGGGAGAGACTAATGAAAAACTGTTTTTT	CASSHMSGGETNEKLFF
TRBV20-1	NA	NA	TRBJ2-3	TGCAGTGCCCCACACACAGATACGCAGTATTTT	CSAPHTDTQYF
TRBV2	NA	NA	TRBJ1-1	TGTGCCAGCAGTGAAGCCCAGAGGGTTGAGAACACTGAAGCTTTCTTT	CASSEAQRVENTEAFF
TRBV5-5	NA	NA	TRBJ2-7	TGTGCCAGCAGCTTGCGCAGGGGCTCCTACGAGCAGTACTTC	CASSLRRGSYEQYF
TRBV4-1	once	TRBD1	TRBJ1-5	TGCGCCAGCAGCCAAATATTAACAGGGGGCGGCCAGCCCCAGCATTTT	CASSQILTGGGQPQHF
TRBV9	NA	NA	TRBJ2-6	TGTGCCAGCAGCGTAGCCCCTTCGGGGAGAGGGGCCAACGTCCTGACTTTC	CASSVAPSGRGANVLTF
TRBV7-7	once	TRBD2	TRBJ2-3	TGTGCCAGCAGCCCCGGACTAGCGGGAGGGCCGGATACGCAGTATTTT	CASSPGLAGGPDTQYF
TRBV4-3	NA	TRBD1	TRBJ1-2	TGCGCCAGCAGCCAAGAGGGACAGGTCGGGAACTATGGCTACACCTTC	CASSQEGQVGNYGYTF
TRBV7-9	once	TRBD2	TRBJ2-7	TGTGCCAGCAGCTTAGCCTCCGGGACTACCTTGGCCTACGAGCAGTACTTC	CASSLASGTTLAYEQYF
TRBV9	NA	TRBD1	TRBJ1-2	TGTGCCAGCAGCGTAGGGACAGGGGGCACCTATGGCTACACCTTC	CASSVGTGGTYGYTF
TRBV30	NA	TRBD2	TRBJ2-1	TGTGCCTGGGGAAAGGCCGGACTAGCGGACAATGAGCAGTTCTTC	CAWGKAGLADNEQFF
TRBV19	NA	NA	TRBJ1-5	TGTGCCAGTAGTATAAGGGGTCAGCCCCAGCATTTT	CASSIRGQPQHF
TRBV19	NA	TRBD1	TRBJ2-7	TGTGCCAGTAGTGAACGGGACAGAGCCTACGAGCAGTACTTC	CASSERDRAYEQYF
TRBV6-6	NA	NA	TRBJ2-2	TGTGCCAGCAGACGAACCCCCGGACTTTTGAACACCGGGGAGCTGTTTTTT	CASRRTPGLLNTGELFF
TRBV7-2	NA	NA	TRBJ2-1	TGTGCCAGCAGCTTAGATACAGAAGAGCAGTTCTTC	CASSLDTEEQFF
TRBV3-1/TRBV3-2	NA	NA	TRBJ2-7	TGTGCCAGCAGCCGGGCCAGCTCCTACGAGCAGTACTTC	CASSRASSYEQYF
TRBV5-1	NA	TRBD2	TRBJ2-7	TGCGCCAGCAGCCCAATGGGACTAGCGGGAGAAGAGCAGTACTTC	CASSPMGLAGEEQYF
TRBV10-2	NA	TRBD2	TRBJ2-3	TGCGCCAGCAGCACCGGGACTAGCGCAGTATTT	CASSTGTSAVF
TRBV7-2	NA	NA	TRBJ2-7	TGTGCCAGCAGCTTAGTACCCCTTCAGGGAGAGCAGTACTTC	CASSLVPLQGEQYF
TRBV27	NA	TRBD1	TRBJ1-2	TGTGCCAGCAGTTTAGCCCTCGACAGGGGGAATGGCTACACCTTC	CASSLALDRGNGYTF
TRBV18	once	NA	TRBJ2-7	TGTGCCAGCTCACCACCCAGCTCCCCTGTGCGCAGGGAAACTGAGGGGGCCTACGAGCAGTACTTC	CASSPPSSPVRRETEGAYEQYF
TRBV6-2/TRBV6-3	NA	NA	TRBJ2-5	TGTGCCAGCAGTTCCCTCAGGGGCCTCCAAGAGACCCAGTACTTC	CASSSLRGLQETQYF